This T cell receptor beta chain was documented in a study of T cell responses to AZD1222 COVID-19 vaccine. V shed 4 bases and J shed 0 bases, with 18 bases lying between them. Germline assignment: CDR1 MDHEN and CDR2 SYDVKM. The CDR3 runs to 17 residues. Profiled with immunoSEQ multiplex PCR; TCRdb holds only in-frame clones, not every one. Among 95,000 to 150,000 clones listed, around 90% were seen once. This clonotype was sampled from an adult in good health. Source: peripheral blood, taken on day 0 of AZD1222 vaccination. The rearrangement links TRBV28 to TRBJ1-1; D may be TRBD1 (6 bases). The CDR3 loop reads CASSSPGAGLLNTEAFF. In nucleotides, the CDR3 is TGTGCCAGCAGTTCACCGGGGGCAGGGCTTCTGAACACTGAAGCTTTCTTT. Complete variable domain (other parts from reference TRBV28 and TRBJ1-1): DVKVTQSSRYLVKRTGEKVFLECVQDMDHENMFWYRQDPGLGLRLIYFSYDVKMKEKGDIPEGYSVSREKKERFSLILESASTNQTSMYLCASSSPGAGLLNTEAFFGQGTRLTVV.